This is a list of T cell receptor beta chains from one sample in a study of blood T cells in healthy people across ages. TCRdb ran MiXCR on the 5' RACE reads and lists one entry per CDR3 protein. The sample has over 950,000 distinct CDR3 sequences; 35% to 40% are singletons. What was sequenced was blood. Receptors were obtained from a man aged 18 to 29 in good health. CDR3s include the opening cysteine and the closing phenylalanine or tryptophan. Fields, in order: clone size, D gene, J gene, V gene, CDR3 protein, CDR3 DNA. D genes are given only for firm matches. Clone size is not always given. Where it is, it says once, few, many or a class for expanded clones.

NA	TRBD1	TRBJ2-3	TRBV29-1	CSVEVEGAGTDTQYF	TGCAGCGTTGAAGTTGAGGGGGCTGGCACAGATACGCAGTATTTT
NA	TRBD1	TRBJ2-1	TRBV7-9	CASSSLGTGSSYNEQFF	TGTGCCAGCAGCTCCCTTGGGACAGGGAGCTCCTACAATGAGCAGTTCTTC
few	NA	TRBJ1-2	TRBV20-1	CSASHINTNYGYTF	TGCAGTGCTAGTCATATTAATACTAACTATGGCTACACCTTC
NA	NA	TRBJ1-1	TRBV29-1	CSVADGRAWTEAFF	TGCAGCGTTGCCGACGGGAGGGCATGGACTGAAGCTTTCTTT
few	NA	TRBJ1-1	TRBV29-1	CSVARILNTEAFF	TGCAGCGTTGCTCGGATATTGAACACTGAAGCTTTCTTT
few	NA	TRBJ1-2	TRBV19	CASSINPWSGNGYTF	TGTGCCAGTAGTATAAACCCGTGGTCGGGGAATGGCTACACCTTC
NA	NA	TRBJ2-3	TRBV27	CANSVGLANTQYF	TGTGCCAACAGTGTAGGACTTGCTAATACGCAGTATTTT
NA	TRBD2	TRBJ2-5	TRBV12-3/TRBV12-4	CASNPGLGRDEQYF	TGTGCCAGCAACCCGGGACTAGGGCGGGATGAGCAGTACTTC
few	NA	TRBJ2-5	TRBV29-1	CSVEDSGRKETQYF	TGCAGCGTTGAAGATTCAGGGAGGAAGGAGACCCAGTACTTC
NA	TRBD2	TRBJ2-1	TRBV12-5	CASGSVGGNYDEQFF	TGTGCTAGTGGTAGCGTGGGGGGGAACTACGATGAGCAGTTCTTC
NA	TRBD1	TRBJ2-3	TRBV12-3/TRBV12-4	CASSIPRTGADTQYF	TGTGCCAGCAGCATTCCAAGGACAGGGGCGGATACGCAGTATTTT
few	NA	TRBJ2-7	TRBV7-9	CASSLDRPASYEQYF	TGTGCCAGCAGCTTAGACCGGCCAGCGTCCTACGAGCAGTACTTC
few	TRBD2	TRBJ2-1	TRBV12-5	CAGGLAGGLEQFF	TGTGCTGGGGGACTAGCGGGGGGCCTTGAGCAGTTCTTC